This T cell receptor beta chain appears in the sequencing data of a study of beta chain features in type 1 diabetes. Study results and limitations: Shorter TCRB CDR3s, moderately but significantly so, were found in Type 1 diabetes patients in all four CD4+ subsets. The analysis here could not establish whether HLA type shapes TCRB rearrangement.

The authors reverse transcribed all of the isolated RNA, so sequencing captured expressed TCRB transcripts. Measured with immunoSEQ multiplex PCR; TCRdb has only the in-frame clones, and not every one. The sample holds roughly 230,000 clones, roughly a tenth seen once. Every sorted population was more than 95% pure. This clone came up a few times. Its antigen remains unknown. Germline-derived CDR1 and CDR2 are SGHTA and FQGTGA. There are 13 residues in the CDR3. V lost 3 bases to trimming and J lost 9 bases, with 12 bases between them. The chain combines TRBV7-3 with TRBJ1-5; unclear D gene. Sequencing input: naive CD4+ T cells from blood. The TCR originated in a man aged 25 to 45 with type 1 diabetes. The CDR3 DNA reads TGTGCCAGCAGCTTCCGAAGCGGCGGGCCCCAGCATTTT. Its translation is CASSFRSGGPQHF.